These T cell receptor beta chains were read from a single sample in a study of T cell responses to AZD1222 COVID-19 vaccine. Sequencing used immunoSEQ multiplex PCR; TCRdb keeps in-frame clones, though not all of them. The top ten clones hold 25% to 30% of a sample with about 83,000 clones, 80% to 95% of them seen once. Sequences were derived from peripheral blood, sampled 28 days after the second AZD1222 dose. Receptors were obtained from an adult who received the AZD1222 COVID-19 vaccine. Each CDR3 is given with its conserved first and last residue. D genes are given only for firm matches. The size of a clone is reported for some rows only, either as once, few or many, or as a class for expanded clones.

D gene,J gene,clone size,V gene,CDR3 DNA,CDR3 protein
.,TRBJ2-7,.,TRBV7-2,TGTGCCAGCAGCCTACGCCGTAGCGGTCCCTACGAGCAGTACTTC,CASSLRRSGPYEQYF
.,TRBJ1-3,.,TRBV5-1,TGCGCCAGCAGCTTGGAAGGGGGCTCTGGAAACACCATATATTTT,CASSLEGGSGNTIYF
TRBD1,TRBJ1-2,.,TRBV5-4,TGTGCCAGCAGCACGGGGACAGGGAACTATGGCTACACCTTC,CASSTGTGNYGYTF
TRBD2,TRBJ2-2,.,TRBV4-1,TGCGCCAGCAGCCAAGTGCGGCTAGCGGGAATCGGGGAGCTGTTTTTT,CASSQVRLAGIGELFF
.,TRBJ2-2,.,TRBV12-3/TRBV12-4,TGTGCCAGCAGTTCGGTGGCCGGGGAGCTGTTTTTT,CASSSVAGELFF
TRBD1,TRBJ1-4,.,TRBV9,TGTGCCAGCAGCGTAGGACGGGGACAGCGGAATGAAAAACTGTTTTTT,CASSVGRGQRNEKLFF
TRBD2,TRBJ2-7,.,TRBV2,TGTGCCAGCAGCCGGACTAGCGGGAGCGTCTACGAGCAGTACTTC,CASSRTSGSVYEQYF
TRBD1,TRBJ2-1,once,TRBV11-3,TGTGCCAGCAGCTCTAGACAGGGGCCCTACAATGAGCAGTTCTTC,CASSSRQGPYNEQFF
TRBD1,TRBJ2-5,.,TRBV5-1,TGCGCCAGCAGCTTTACAGGGGGCGAAGAGACCCAGTACTTC,CASSFTGGEETQYF
.,TRBJ2-7,once,TRBV28,TGTGCCAGCAGTTCACAGACAGCTTCCACCTACGAGCAGTACTTC,CASSSQTASTYEQYF
.,TRBJ1-1,.,TRBV18,TGTGCCAGCTCACCAGCGCGCGGGAGCACTGAAGCTTTCTTT,CASSPARGSTEAFF
.,TRBJ2-1,.,TRBV28,TGTGCCAGCAGTTTTGTCTTAAATGAGCAGTTCTTC,CASSFVLNEQFF
.,TRBJ2-1,once,TRBV10-3,TGTGCCATCAGTGATCTAGCGACCTCCTACAATGAGCAGTTCTTC,CAISDLATSYNEQFF
.,TRBJ2-2,.,TRBV5-1,TGCGCCAGCAGCAAAAAGACTGAGACCGGGGAGCTGTTTTTT,CASSKKTETGELFF
TRBD2,TRBJ2-1,.,TRBV18,TGTGCCAGCTCACCACTGTCTAGCGGGAGAGGCAATGAGCAGTTCTTC,CASSPLSSGRGNEQFF
TRBD1,TRBJ2-7,.,TRBV7-2,TGTGCCAGCAGCTTCGGACAGGGCGGGGAGCAGTACTTC,CASSFGQGGEQYF
.,TRBJ1-2,.,TRBV5-1,TGCGCCAGCAGCTTGGTTTTAGACTGGGACTATGGCTACACCTTC,CASSLVLDWDYGYTF
.,TRBJ2-2,.,TRBV28,TGTGCCAGCAGCCCCGCAGGGGTCAACACCGGGGAGCTGTTTTTT,CASSPAGVNTGELFF
.,TRBJ2-7,.,TRBV10-3,TGTGCCATCAGTGAGTCCGGAGCGGGTTTACGCTCCTACGAGCAGTACTTC,CAISESGAGLRSYEQYF
.,TRBJ1-4,once,TRBV27,TGTGCCAGCAGGATGACAGCAACTAATGAAAAACTGTTTTTT,CASRMTATNEKLFF
TRBD1,TRBJ2-5,.,TRBV10-3,TGTGCCATCAGAGAGCGGACTGGGACAGCCCAAGAGACCCAGTACTTC,CAIRERTGTAQETQYF
TRBD1,TRBJ1-1,.,TRBV2,TGTGCCAGCAGTGAGTCAGGGGGTTTGAACACTGAAGCTTTCTTT,CASSESGGLNTEAFF
.,TRBJ2-2,.,TRBV3-1/TRBV3-2,TGTGCCAGCAGCCAAGAGTTGAACTTCGGAGGGGGCGCAAGGACCGGGGAGCTGTTTTTT,CASSQELNFGGGARTGELFF
TRBD2,TRBJ2-3,once,TRBV19,TGTGCCGGAGCGGGAGGGCCAAGCACAGATACGCAGTATTTT,CAGAGGPSTDTQYF
.,TRBJ1-2,.,TRBV4-3,TGCGCCAGCAGCCAAGCTGTGGAGGGATATGGCTACACCTTC,CASSQAVEGYGYTF
TRBD2,TRBJ2-7,.,TRBV18,TGTGCCAGCTCACCACCAGGGACTAGCACCTACGAGCAGTACTTC,CASSPPGTSTYEQYF
.,TRBJ2-7,once,TRBV6-5,TGTGCCAGCAGTTCCCCCAGGACAGCATCCTACGAGCAGTACTTC,CASSSPRTASYEQYF
.,TRBJ2-1,.,TRBV5-1,TGCGCCAGCAGCTTACAGTACAATGAGCAGTTCTTC,CASSLQYNEQFF
TRBD2,TRBJ2-1,.,TRBV9,TGTGCCAGCGGGATTTTAGAGCTAGCGGATTACAATGAGCAGTTCTTC,CASGILELADYNEQFF
TRBD2,TRBJ2-2,.,TRBV9,TGTGCCAGCAGCGTAGAAGGGCTAGCGGGAGTCACCGGGGAGCTGTTTTTT,CASSVEGLAGVTGELFF
.,TRBJ1-1,.,TRBV14,TGTGCCAGCAGCGGCAAGAACACTGAAGCTTTCTTT,CASSGKNTEAFF
.,TRBJ2-5,.,TRBV10-2,TGCGCCACTCGGACAATTCAAGAGACCCAGTACTTC,CATRTIQETQYF
TRBD2,TRBJ2-3,.,TRBV11-2,TGTGCCAGCAGTGGGAGGGCGCGGGAGGCCAGGGGTACGCAGTATTTT,CASSGRAREARGTQYF
.,TRBJ2-7,.,TRBV28,TGTGCCAGCGCCCCGGCCAGTACCTACGAGCAGTACTTC,CASAPASTYEQYF
.,TRBJ1-3,.,TRBV15,TGTGCCACCAGCAGAGATACTCCTCGGGGATCTGGAAACACCATATATTTT,CATSRDTPRGSGNTIYF
TRBD2,TRBJ2-7,once,TRBV25-1,TGTGCCAGCAGGGATAGTCCTAGCGGGAGGTTCGGCGAGCAGTACTTC,CASRDSPSGRFGEQYF
TRBD1,TRBJ1-2,once,TRBV5-6,TGTGCCAGCAGCACTGGGACAGTCGGCTACACCTTC,CASSTGTVGYTF
TRBD2,TRBJ2-7,.,TRBV6-2/TRBV6-3,TGTGCCAGCAGTTACTCGTCTAGCGGGGCCCCCTACGAGCAGTACTTC,CASSYSSSGAPYEQYF
.,TRBJ2-2,.,TRBV15,TGTGCCACCAGCAGAGATGGGGCAGGGGAGCTGTTTTTT,CATSRDGAGELFF
.,TRBJ2-5,.,TRBV7-9,TGTGCCAGCAGCTTATTTGATGGGTGGGGGCCCCAAGAGACCCAGTACTTC,CASSLFDGWGPQETQYF
.,TRBJ2-1,.,TRBV4-1,TGCGCCAGCAGCCGGGGCCTTCTCGGGGATGAGCAGTTCTTC,CASSRGLLGDEQFF
.,TRBJ2-6,.,TRBV29-1,TGCAGCGTAAGAGACTCTGGGGCCAACGTCCTGACTTTC,CSVRDSGANVLTF
.,TRBJ1-2,.,TRBV2,TGTGCCAGCAGTAGGGCGGAGGAGGGTGGCTACACCTTC,CASSRAEEGGYTF
TRBD1,TRBJ2-2,.,TRBV30,TGTGCCCGTGACAGGGGGCCAGCCGGGGAGCTGTTTTTT,CARDRGPAGELFF